This TCR beta chain was captured by sequencing in a study of vaccination and CD4 T cells after COVID-19. Study details: The authors exposed cells to overlapping spike peptides derived from SARS-CoV-2, HCoV-NL63, HCoV-OC43 and HCoV-229E.

The CDR3 extends over 12 amino acids. CDR1 and CDR2 (germline): DFQATT, SNEGSKA (reference sequence). Treatment: approximately 9-day PBMC culture with coronavirus spike peptide pools or control peptides (ViraFEST assay). As concerns this clonotype: The antigen is unknown.

Cultured CD4+ T cell DNA was sequenced using the Oncomine TCR Beta short-read assay. In TCRdb, the PCR reads were re-called with MiXCR into one record per CDR3 protein. The table has nearly 15,000 distinct CDR3 sequences, 52% seen once; the top ten hold approximately 6.9%. This receptor was obtained from a human donor who had recovered from COVID-19. The chain recombines TRBV20-1 with TRBJ2-3; D may be TRBD2 (5 bases). Sequenced input: CD4+ T cells from blood, cultured in vitro. The DNA for the CDR3 is TGCAGCATACTAGGCTCGGGGGATACGCAGTATTTT. Protein: CSILGSGDTQYF.